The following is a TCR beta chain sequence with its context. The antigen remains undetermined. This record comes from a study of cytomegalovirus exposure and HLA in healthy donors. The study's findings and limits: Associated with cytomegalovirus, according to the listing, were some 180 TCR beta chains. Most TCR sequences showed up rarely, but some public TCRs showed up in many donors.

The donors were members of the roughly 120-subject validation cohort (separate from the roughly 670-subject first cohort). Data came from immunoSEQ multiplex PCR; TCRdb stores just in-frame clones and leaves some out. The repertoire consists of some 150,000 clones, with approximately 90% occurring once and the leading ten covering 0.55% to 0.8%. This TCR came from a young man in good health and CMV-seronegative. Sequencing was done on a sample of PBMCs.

This chain's CDR3 is CASSTTVNYGYTF. CDR3 nucleotide sequence: TGTGCCAGTAGTACAACAGTGAACTATGGCTACACCTTC. This sequence joins TRBV19 and TRBJ1-2; D gene unclear. With 4 bases removed from V and 2 bases from J, the gap between germline ends came to 8 bases. The CDR3 consists of 13 residues. Germline V gene data show CDR1 as LNHDA and CDR2 as SQIVND (reference sequence).